This T cell receptor beta chain was recovered during a study of shared clonotypes between healthy human individuals. In germline, CDR1 is MNHNY, CDR2 SVGAGI (reference sequence). V shed 6 bases, J shed 5 bases, and the junction held 9 bases outside the gene matches. The CDR3 runs 15 residues. Several immunoSEQ plates held equal portions of the genomic DNA taken from each subset. The table came from immunoSEQ multiplex PCR; TCRdb's copy has only in-frame clones and leaves some out. The sample consists of approximately 470,000 clones, approximately 78% of them appearing once. This sequence originates from a middle-aged woman in good health. Some clones in this sample may be carry-over from other donors' samples. V is TRBV6-6 and J is TRBJ2-5; 10 bases map to TRBD1. Sequenced input: PBMCs. CDR3 DNA: TGTGCCAGCAGCCGGGACAGGGGAGGCGGGGAGACCCAGTACTTC. Protein sequence: CASSRDRGGGETQYF.